Shown below are 24 T cell receptor beta chains from a single sample sequenced in a study of human T cells and chemical hapten exposure. TCRdb fed the RACE reads into MiXCR, producing one record per CDR3 protein. Here the sample spans some 77,000 distinct CDR3 sequences, about a tenth being singletons. Time point specified: patch test 1, 2 weeks after DPC sensitization. Stated treatment: therapeutic diphenylcyclopropenone sensitization with weekly scalp DPC. The sequences come from whole blood, collected in connection with sensitization to the hapten diphenylcyclopropenone (DPC). These receptors all come from a woman aged 45 to 65 with alopecia areata. Some clones in this sample may be carry-over from other donors' samples.

This clonotype was seen a few times. This chain joins TRBV20-1 and TRBJ2-7; perhaps D is TRBD1 or TRBD2 (5 bases each). The CDR3 length is 15 residues. The ends were cut back, 2 bases at V and 6 bases at J, with 20 bases in the middle. CDR1 and CDR2 (germline): DFQATT, SNEGSKA (reference sequence). CDR3 sequence (DNA): TGCAGTGCTAGACGGGGTGGAAGGGGCCGACCCGAGCAGTACTTC. Its translation is CSARRGGRGRPEQYF.

This clonotype has at least ten counts. The gene calls are TRBV7-9 and TRBJ2-1; possible D gene TRBD2, 6 bases. V gave up 5 bases and J gave up 7 bases, with 30 bases separating them. This CDR3 comprises 19 residues. CDR1 is SEHNR, CDR2 FQNEAQ, per germline (reference sequence). The CDR3 coding sequence is TGTGCCAGCAGCCAGTCGGAGGCGCGGGGTCCCCGAGGTTCGAATGAGCAGTTCTTC. This codes for CASSQSEARGPRGSNEQFF.

This clonotype has just a few counts. The chain is built from TRBV5-1 and TRBJ2-7; the D is unclear. The V end lost 1 base, the J end lost 3 bases, and 5 bases lay between the germline ends. The length of the CDR3 is 12 residues. Germline V gene lookup returns CDR1 SGHRS and CDR2 YFSETQ. The DNA for the CDR3 is TGCGCCAGCAGCTTGAACATCTACGAGCAGTACTTC. It codes for CASSLNIYEQYF.

This clonotype appeared a few times. This chain uses TRBV20-1 with TRBJ2-1, with 10 bases that match TRBD2. The trim removed 6 bases at V and 0 bases at J, leaving 8 bases unmatched. The CDR3 consists of 16 residues. Germline V gene sequence: CDR1 DFQATT, CDR2 SNEGSKA (reference sequence). Here the CDR3 DNA reads TGCAGTGCCTCTAAAGCGGGAGGGAGCTCCTACAATGAGCAGTTCTTC. Protein: CSASKAGGSSYNEQFF.

This clonotype was observed a handful of times. V is TRBV11-3 and J is TRBJ2-1; D is perhaps TRBD2 (6 bases). This CDR3 comprises 16 residues. CDR1 and CDR2 from the germline V gene are SGHNT and YENEEA. V was shortened by 3 bases and J by 0 bases, with 12 bases between the two germline ends. The CDR3 nucleotides are TGTGCCAGCAGCTTGGGCGGGATCAGCTCCTACAATGAGCAGTTCTTC. Translation: CASSLGGISSYNEQFF.

The chain uses TRBV30 and TRBJ2-3; D unclear. V was cut by 0 bases and J by 1 base, with 5 bases left in between. CDR1 GTSNPN and CDR2 SVGIG come from the germline V gene (reference sequence). The CDR3 runs to 13 residues. Written as DNA, the CDR3 is TGTGCCTGGAGTGTACGGGGCACAGATACGCAGTATTTT. Its translation is CAWSVRGTDTQYF. Together with reference TRBV30 and TRBJ2-3, the CDR3 gives the full variable domain: SQTIHQWPATLVQPVGSPLSLECTVEGTSNPNLYWYRQAAGRGLQLLFYSVGIGQISSEVPQNLSASRPQDRQFILSSKKLLLSDSGFYLCAWSVRGTDTQYFGPGTRLTVL.

This clonotype was detected a few times. The chain combines TRBV18 with TRBJ2-7, with 10 positions matching TRBD2. CDR1 is KGHSH and CDR2 is LQKENI in the germline V gene. V lost 3 bases to trimming and J lost 10 bases; unmatched junction nucleotides: 12. The CDR3 is 15 residues long. As DNA, the CDR3 is TGTGCCAGCTCACCGTGGACTAGCGGACCAAGGGGACAGTACTTC. Translated, it gives CASSPWTSGPRGQYF.

This clonotype was counted many times. The chain employs TRBV28 and TRBJ1-2; 10 bases are a match to TRBD1. The V gene end was trimmed by 6 bases and the J gene end by 7 bases; junction bases not matched to a gene: 8. CDR1 is MDHEN and CDR2 is SYDVKM in the germline V gene. The CDR3 length is 14 residues. This chain's CDR3 is CASSLDRGRVGYTF. DNA of the CDR3: TGTGCCAGCAGCCTAGACAGGGGGCGGGTTGGCTACACCTTC.

By sample share, this clonotype is medium-sized. The rearrangement uses TRBV7-6 and TRBJ2-1; weak D call: TRBD2 (5 bases). The CDR3 has 12 residues. From germline, CDR1 is SGHVS and CDR2 FNYEAQ. V lost 5 bases, J lost 3 bases, and 5 bases lay in between. The CDR3 DNA reads TGTGCCAGCAGCCGGGACTACAATGAGCAGTTCTTC. It is translated as CASSRDYNEQFF.

The CDR3 sequence: CASSLLGGGNQPQHF. The CDR3 coding sequence is TGTGCCAGCAGTCTTCTGGGTGGGGGCAATCAGCCCCAGCATTTT. V is TRBV28 and J is TRBJ1-5; D ambiguous. The CDR3 is 15 residues long. CDR1 is MDHEN, CDR2 SYDVKM, per germline. Between the trimmed V and J ends, which lost 5 bases and 2 bases, there was a span of 13 bases.

This clonotype was counted between two and nine times. J is TRBJ2-3 and V is TRBV3-1; 12 positions match TRBD2. Germline loops: CDR1 LGHDT, CDR2 YNNKEL (reference sequence). This CDR3 has 15 amino acids. The V and J ends lost 2 bases and 5 bases, in that order; junction bases with no gene match: 2. This CDR3 reads CASSQLAGGGDTQYF. The CDR3 DNA is TGTGCCAGCAGCCAACTAGCGGGAGGGGGAGATACGCAGTATTTT.

This clonotype was counted between two and nine times. The V and J genes are TRBV28 and TRBJ2-5; D gene unclear. The germline V and J ends were trimmed by 7 bases and 5 bases, with 17 bases remaining between them. Germline-derived CDR1 and CDR2 are MDHEN and SYDVKM. The CDR3 spans 14 residues. CDR3 amino acids: CASKLTGQGETQYF. CDR3 sequence (DNA): TGTGCCAGCAAACTGACCGGGCAAGGGGAGACCCAGTACTTC.

This chain joins TRBV30 and TRBJ2-1; the D gene is possibly TRBD1 (5 bases). The CDR3 covers 13 residues. The germline V gene encodes CDR1 GTSNPN and CDR2 SVGIG (reference sequence). V was clipped by 1 base and J by 9 bases, with 13 bases between them. The CDR3 loop is CAWSGGLASEQFF. DNA for the CDR3: TGTGCCTGGAGTGGGGGCTTGGCAAGTGAGCAGTTCTTC. The variable domain in full, completed from reference TRBV30 and TRBJ2-1, reads SQTIHQWPATLVQPVGSPLSLECTVEGTSNPNLYWYRQAAGRGLQLLFYSVGIGQISSEVPQNLSASRPQDRQFILSSKKLLLSDSGFYLCAWSGGLASEQFFGPGTRLTVL.

This clonotype was observed at least ten times. This sequence joins TRBV18 and TRBJ2-1, with 7 bases aligning to TRBD1. The germline gives CDR1 KGHSH, CDR2 LQKENI. Germline trimming cut 4 bases from V and 7 bases from J; bases unmatched to any gene: 4. The CDR3 covers 13 residues. CDR3: CASSQLQGNEQFF. The DNA for the CDR3 is TGTGCCAGCTCACAACTACAGGGGAATGAGCAGTTCTTC.

This clonotype was detected a few times. This chain links TRBV28 with TRBJ2-7; D is unclear. Germline loops: CDR1 MDHEN, CDR2 SYDVKM. V lost 5 bases to trimming and J lost 4 bases, with 9 bases between them. This CDR3 comprises 12 residues. The CDR3 loop reads CASSARLYEQYF. CDR3 coding DNA: TGTGCCAGCAGTGCCCGACTTTACGAGCAGTACTTC.

This clonotype came up many times. V usage is TRBV4-2 and J usage is TRBJ2-7; D is tentatively TRBD1 or TRBD2 (5 bases each). The CDR3 is 15 amino acids. With 4 bases removed from V and 1 base from J, the gap between germline ends came to 14 bases. Germline V gene lookup returns CDR1 LGHNA and CDR2 YNFKEQ. The CDR3 is CASSPPGTTSYEQYF. The CDR3 nucleotides read TGTGCCAGCAGCCCTCCCGGGACGACATCCTACGAGCAGTACTTC.

This clonotype was counted a few times. V and J are TRBV11-2 and TRBJ2-3; maybe TRBD1 (5 bases). This CDR3 contains 14 residues. Trimming removed 3 bases from V and 1 base from J, with 8 bases in between. CDR1 is SGHAT, CDR2 FQNNGV, per germline. The DNA of the CDR3 is TGTGCCAGCAGCTTTCTAGGGGGCACAGATACGCAGTATTTT. Encoded protein: CASSFLGGTDTQYF.

V is TRBV12-3 or TRBV12-4 and J is TRBJ2-3; D is ambiguous. Trimming cost V 1 base and J 4 bases, with 6 bases left between them. The CDR3 is 13 residues long. CDR3 DNA: TGTGCCAGCAGTTTAGGCTTATCAGATACGCAGTATTTT. As protein: CASSLGLSDTQYF.

This clonotype was seen only a few times. The chain has TRBV5-1 and TRBJ2-1, with D perhaps TRBD2 (6 bases). The V end lost 5 bases, the J end lost 4 bases, and 13 bases lay between the germline ends. Germline V CDR1 and CDR2: SGHRS, YFSETQ. The CDR3 is 14 amino acids. CDR3 sequence (DNA): TGCGCCAGCAGAGGTGGGAGGACTTACAATGAGCAGTTCTTC. Translation: CASRGGRTYNEQFF.

This clonotype was observed many times. The chain combines TRBV18 with TRBJ1-1, with 8 bases identical to TRBD1. After removal of 5 bases from V and 2 bases from J, the junction contained 4 bases not matched to a gene. Per germline, CDR1 KGHSH and CDR2 LQKENI. The CDR3 is 14 residues long. CDR3 residues: CASSTTGVNTEAFF. DNA of the CDR3: TGTGCCAGCTCAACGACAGGGGTTAACACTGAAGCTTTCTTT.

In this sample, this clonotype turned up many times. The CDR3 loop is CATSESSTDTQYF. The CDR3 nucleotides read TGTGCCACCAGTGAGTCTAGCACAGATACGCAGTATTTT. The rearrangement links TRBV24-1 to TRBJ2-3; D not certain. Trimming removed 4 bases from V and 0 bases from J, with 4 bases in between. Germline-derived CDR1 and CDR2 are KGHDR and SFDVKD. CDR3 length: 13 residues.

The chain couples TRBV12-3 or TRBV12-4 to TRBJ1-1, with D possibly TRBD1 on 6 matching bases. The CDR3 spans 13 residues. Between the trimmed V and J ends, which lost 8 bases and 4 bases, there was a span of 14 bases. As DNA, the CDR3 is TGTGCCAGCGGATACAGGGCCGGCACTGAAGCTTTCTTT. It specifies CASGYRAGTEAFF.

This clonotype was detected a few times. The chain joins TRBV7-9 to TRBJ1-1; D unclear. This CDR3 has 15 amino acids. The germline CDR1 and CDR2 sequences are SEHNR and FQNEAQ (reference sequence). The ends were cut back, 2 bases at V and 5 bases at J, with 15 bases in the middle. CDR3 amino acids: CASSLFVSIGTEAFF. The CDR3 DNA is TGTGCCAGCAGCTTATTTGTCAGCATAGGGACTGAAGCTTTCTTT.

V and J are TRBV6-2 or TRBV6-3 and TRBJ2-3; D is uncertain. CDR3 length equals 13 residues. V was shortened by 2 bases and J by 2 bases, with 5 bases between the two germline ends. Germline CDR1 and CDR2: MNHEY and SVGEGT. The DNA of the CDR3 is TGTGCCAGCAGTTACGTTGTCACAGATACGCAGTATTTT. Translated, it gives CASSYVVTDTQYF.